What follows is one T cell receptor (beta chain) and its context. Enrolled during active infection, Seattle patients were then followed longitudinally. Looked up from germline, CDR1 is SGHVS and CDR2 is FQNEAQ. V was shortened by 5 bases and J by 0 bases, with 11 bases between the two germline ends. This CDR3 region has 15 residues. Authors' processing steps: Amplification with reference gene primers provided the estimates of nucleated cell counts. Produced via immunoSEQ multiplex PCR; TCRdb's table is partial and in-frame only. V and J calls and clone size are given by that table; D and trimming were obtained from the DNA. The repertoire includes roughly 100,000 clones, about 85% of them detected once, and around 5% sits in the top ten. The sample is drawn from a study of blood T cell repertoires in COVID-19. Study information: Some COVID-19 samples were acute and others convalescent; all came from the United States, Italy and Spain. PBMCs, B-cell-depleted T cells, or T cells provided the cDNA or gDNA that made up the material.

The V and J genes are TRBV7-8 and TRBJ2-1, with D hard to call. Material: peripheral blood. The clonotype originates from a woman in her forties or fifties with COVID-19, enrolled during active disease. The CDR3 is CASSLGPSSYNEQFF. CDR3 DNA sequence: TGTGCCAGCAGCCTTGGTCCCAGCTCCTACAATGAGCAGTTCTTC.